This TCR beta chain was identified during a study of blood T cell repertoires in COVID-19. Study-wide background: Italy, Spain and the United States were the sources of the convalescent and acute COVID-19 samples. Nucleic acid was either cDNA or gDNA, and it came from T cells, B-cell-depleted T cells, or PBMCs.

The CDR3 sequence is 14 residues long. Germline values: CDR1 SGHRS, CDR2 YFSETQ. V shed 3 bases and J shed 3 bases, with 10 bases lying between them. Per the original methods: Reference gene primer amplification gave estimated nucleated cell counts. The repertoire was sequenced with immunoSEQ multiplex PCR; TCRdb's copy has only in-frame clones and lacks some. V and J calls plus clone size are reproduced from that table; the DNA served to infer D and trimming. The repertoire holds some 150,000 clones, with 84% as singletons. The sequence was obtained from a human donor in a cohort sampled during active COVID-19. The chain has TRBV5-1 and TRBJ2-1; no firm D call. The sample comprised peripheral blood. The DNA for the CDR3 is TGCGCCAGCAGCTCCGACACCAGCTACAATGAGCAGTTCTTC. Translating gives CASSSDTSYNEQFF. The entire variable domain, with the rest obtained from reference TRBV5-1 and TRBJ2-1, is as follows: KAGVTQTPRYLIKTRGQQVTLSCSPISGHRSVSWYQQTPGQGLQFLFEYFSETQRNKGNFPGRFSGRQFSNSRSEMNVSTLELGDSALYLCASSSDTSYNEQFFGPGTRLTVL.